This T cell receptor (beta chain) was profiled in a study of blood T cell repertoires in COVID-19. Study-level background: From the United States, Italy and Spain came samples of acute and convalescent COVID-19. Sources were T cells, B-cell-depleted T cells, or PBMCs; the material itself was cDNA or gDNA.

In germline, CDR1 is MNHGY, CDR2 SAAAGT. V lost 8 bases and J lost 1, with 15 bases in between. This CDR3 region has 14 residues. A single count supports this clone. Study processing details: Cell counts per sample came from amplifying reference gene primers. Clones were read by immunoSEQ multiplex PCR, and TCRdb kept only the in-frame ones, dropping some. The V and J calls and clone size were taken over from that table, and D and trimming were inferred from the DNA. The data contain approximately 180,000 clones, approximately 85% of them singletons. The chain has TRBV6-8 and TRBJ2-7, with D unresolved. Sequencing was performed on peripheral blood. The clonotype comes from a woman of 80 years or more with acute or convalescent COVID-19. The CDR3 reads CASLCGLTSYEQYF. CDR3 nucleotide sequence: TGTGCCAGCCTTTGCGGCCTGACTTCCTACGAGCAGTACTTC.